This T cell receptor beta chain stems from a study of blood T cell repertoires in COVID-19. The germline V and J ends were trimmed by 10 bases and 6 bases, with 19 bases remaining between them. This CDR3 comprises 14 residues. CDR1 and CDR2 from the germline V gene are MDHEN and SYDVKM. TCRdb keeps only in-frame clones here, not all; method: immunoSEQ multiplex PCR. This sample has 200,000 to 250,000 clones, with 81% found just once. Sequenced sample: PBMCs or T cells enriched from blood (not recorded which). The source is a woman aged 50 to 60 with acute COVID-19. This chain uses TRBV28 with TRBJ1-5; D remains ambiguous. CDR3 in DNA: TGTGCCACGACATTGGGTGGAAGGCGTCAGCCCCAGCATTTT. It translates to CATTLGGRRQPQHF. Variable domain in full (rest from reference TRBV28 and TRBJ1-5): DVKVTQSSRYLVKRTGEKVFLECVQDMDHENMFWYRQDPGLGLRLIYFSYDVKMKEKGDIPEGYSVSREKKERFSLILESASTNQTSMYLCATTLGGRRQPQHFGDGTRLSIL.